Given below is one T cell receptor beta chain in context. These data are taken from a study of shared clonotypes between healthy human individuals. On the study more broadly: The study drew on a couple of women and three men aged 18 to 49 as donors. Plates per donor: three CD4 naive, three CD4 memory, two CD8 naive, one CD8 memory.

Genomic DNA of every subset was divided equally among multiple immunoSEQ plates. Repertoires were generated with immunoSEQ multiplex PCR, while TCRdb's copy carries only in-frame clones and drops some. In the table there are 2 million to 3 million clones, over 85% of which are singletons. Sequencing was performed on naive CD4+ T cells from PBMCs. As for subset: CD45RA+ positively selected. The sequence was collected from a man aged 18 to 30 in good health. Some clones in this sample may be carry-over from other donors' samples.

CDR3 bases: TGCGCCAGCAGCCCGAACAGGGCCAAGAACACTGAAGCTTTCTTT. This sequence encodes CASSPNRAKNTEAFF. The rearrangement joins TRBV5-1 to TRBJ1-1; D possibly corresponds to TRBD1 (6 bases). V was trimmed by 4 bases and J by 1 base, leaving 14 bases between them. Per germline, CDR1 SGHRS and CDR2 YFSETQ. This CDR3 has 15 amino acids.